A single sample is the source of the 31 T cell receptor beta chains below, sequenced in a study of T cell clonality in common variable immunodeficiency. Assay used: immunoSEQ multiplex PCR; TCRdb lists only in-frame clones, some missing. Recorded here are some 80,000 clones, none singletons. Sequencing was done on a sample of peripheral blood mononuclear cells. All receptors derive from a person aged 18 to 69 in good health.

The table lists this clone with many counts. At one end, the junction sequence differs from germline, possibly due to a read error. The read halts 3 residues ahead of the CDR3 end, with the missing end drawn from the germline J gene. This chain joins TRBV4-2 and TRBJ2-3; 16 bases match TRBD2. CDR1 is LGHNA and CDR2 is YNFKEQ in the germline V gene. This CDR3 region has 18 residues. The CDR3 loop reads CASSPGLAGGPGTDTQYF. The DNA read from the CDR3 is TGCGCCAGCAGCCCGGGACTAGCGGGAGGGCCGGGCACAGATACG.

In this sample, this clone turned up many times. Read data end 3 residues before the CDR3 end; the end is taken from the germline J gene. The gene calls are TRBV10-1 and TRBJ2-5; TRBD2 aligns across 11 bases. Looked up from germline, CDR1 is WNHNN and CDR2 is SYGVQD (reference sequence). This CDR3 has 17 amino acids. The junction had 16 bases not matched to a gene; V was cut back by 11 bases and J by 2 bases. The CDR3 spells CAYPPGLAAILQETQYF. The CDR3 bases that were read are TGCGCCTATCCTCCGGGACTAGCGGCAATATTGCAAGAGACC.

This clone was found many times. The read stops 3 residues short of the end of the CDR3; the missing end is completed from the germline J gene. J is TRBJ2-1 and V is TRBV5-1; possibly TRBD1 for D (6 bases). This CDR3 is 16 amino acids long. Per germline, CDR1 SGHRS and CDR2 YFSETQ. V shed 0 bases and J shed 3 bases, with 13 bases lying between them. CDR3 sequence: CASSLGRGSFYNEQFF. The CDR3 bases that were read are TGCGCCAGCAGCTTGGGAAGGGGGAGTTTCTACAATGAG.

This clone was recorded many times. With the read ending 3 residues before the CDR3 end, the germline J gene is used to fill in that end. This chain uses TRBV10-3 with TRBJ2-1; 8 nucleotides match TRBD1. Germline V gene lookup returns CDR1 ENHRY and CDR2 SYGVKD. This CDR3 region has 14 residues. Trimming cost V 6 bases and J 8 bases; bases outside gene matches: 9. CDR3 residues: CAIRRTGLGDEQFF. The sequenced CDR3 bases are TGTGCCATCAGGAGGACAGGGCTGGGAGATGAG.

This clone was counted ten times or more. The sequenced fragment ends 3 residues before the CDR3 boundary, so the rest is inferred from the germline J gene. The J gene is TRBJ1-3, the V gene TRBV7-6; D gene uncertain. Trimming stripped 6 bases from V and 1 base from J, with 13 bases between. Per the germline V gene, CDR1 is SGHVS and CDR2 is FNYEAQ. The CDR3 is made up of 15 amino acids. The CDR3 here is CASRPNQFSGNTIYF. The sequenced CDR3 bases are TGTGCCAGCAGGCCGAACCAGTTTTCTGGAAACACC.

The table lists this clone with many counts. The CDR3 end lies 3 residues beyond the end of the read and is filled in from the germline J gene. The chain has TRBV20-1 and TRBJ2-4; D might be TRBD1 (6 bases). CDR1 is DFQATT, CDR2 SNEGSKA, per germline (reference sequence). The CDR3 sequence is 13 residues long. V was pared by 5 bases and J by 4 bases, with 12 bases between. Here the CDR3 reads CSAWGQGKNIQYF. Partial CDR3 DNA: TGCAGTGCTTGGGGTCAGGGGAAAAACATT.

Worth noting for this clone: The missing CDR3 end, 3 residues past where the read stops, is filled in from the germline J gene. The chain employs TRBV18 and TRBJ2-7; D ambiguous. V was clipped by 2 bases and J by 4 bases, with 9 bases between them. This CDR3 region has 13 residues. Germline assignment: CDR1 KGHSH and CDR2 LQKENI. Here the CDR3 reads CASSPSEAYEQYF. Partial CDR3 DNA: TGTGCCAGCTCACCAAGCGAAGCTTACGAG.

The table lists this clone with many counts. With the read ending 3 residues before the CDR3 end, the germline J gene is used to fill in that end. V is TRBV18 and J is TRBJ2-2; tentatively, D is TRBD1 (5 bases). This CDR3 has 12 amino acids. V was trimmed by 2 bases and J by 8 bases, leaving 6 bases between them. Germline loops: CDR1 KGHSH, CDR2 LQKENI. The CDR3 DNA, read in part, is TGTGCCAGCTCACCAAGACAGGGGGAG. Its protein is CASSPRQGE. The CDR3 reads in full as CASSPRQGELFF.

This clone showed up many times. The observed sequence ends 3 residues before the CDR3 terminus, with the missing tail filled in from the germline J gene. Other DNA sequences in this sample translate to the same CDR3. This chain links TRBV7-2 with TRBJ1-3; D gene ambiguous. Trimming removed 5 bases from V and 4 bases from J, with 6 bases in between. The CDR3 extends over 12 amino acids. Germline V gene data show CDR1 as SGHTA and CDR2 as FQGNSA. CDR3 sequence: CASSPGGNTIYF. Incomplete CDR3 DNA: TGTGCCAGCAGCCCCGGGGGAAACACC.

This clone has ten or more counts. Coverage ceases 3 residues before the CDR3 finishes, and the germline J gene fills in the end. V usage is TRBV29-1 and J usage is TRBJ2-5; TRBD1 aligns across 7 bases. Trimming cost V 8 bases and J 5 bases; bases outside gene matches: 11. CDR1 is SQVTM and CDR2 is ANQGSEA in the germline V gene. The CDR3 covers 13 residues. The CDR3 DNA, read in part, is TGCAGCTTCGGACAAGGGGGCACGGAGACC. This sequence encodes CSFGQGGTET. The CDR3 as a whole reads CSFGQGGTETQYF.

This clone was seen at least ten times. Coverage ceases 3 residues before the CDR3 finishes, and the germline J gene fills in the end. The chain employs TRBV6-2 or TRBV6-3 and TRBJ2-1; 11 bases map to TRBD1. This CDR3 region has 15 residues. Germline trimming cut 8 bases from V and 4 bases from J; bases unmatched to any gene: 7. Germline CDR1 reads MNHEY; CDR2 reads SVGEGT. CDR3 region: CASESGTGGYNEQFF. Partial CDR3 DNA: TGTGCCAGCGAATCCGGGACAGGGGGGTACAATGAG.

Many counts were recorded for this clone. CDR3 region: CASSFSSSGEQFF. The sequenced part of the CDR3 DNA is TGTGCCAGCAGCTTCAGTAGCAGCGGTGAG. The genes are TRBV7-9 and TRBJ2-1; D perhaps matches TRBD2 (5 bases). Read sequence stops 3 residues before the CDR3 end, and the germline J gene provides the missing end. Trimming took off 3 bases at V and 9 bases at J, with 12 bases between the two ends. This CDR3 contains 13 residues. Germline V CDR1 and CDR2: SEHNR, FQNEAQ (reference sequence).

This clone was found many times. The missing CDR3 end, 3 residues past where the read stops, is filled in from the germline J gene. The V and J genes are TRBV19 and TRBJ1-5; 9 bases align to TRBD1. The CDR3 extends over 16 amino acids. Trimming at V came to 7 bases and at J to 6 bases, leaving 13 bases not matched to a gene. The germline gives CDR1 LNHDA, CDR2 SQIVND (reference sequence). The sequenced CDR3 bases are TGTGCCAGTACCCCCATCTTCGGGACAGGGTTTCAGCCC. It translates to CASTPIFGTGFQP. The whole CDR3 sequence is CASTPIFGTGFQPQHF.

This clone was recorded at least ten times. The read halts 3 residues ahead of the CDR3 end, with the missing end drawn from the germline J gene. The V and J genes are TRBV7-2 and TRBJ2-1, with D possibly TRBD1 on 6 matching bases. Germline assignment: CDR1 SGHTA and CDR2 FQGNSA. The V gene lost 4 bases and the J gene lost 5 bases, with 15 bases spanning the gap. The CDR3 loop spans 15 amino acids. The sequenced part of the CDR3 DNA is TGTGCCAGCAGCTGGGGGCTAGCCGCGCACAATGAG. Translated: CASSWGLAAHNE. In full, the CDR3 is CASSWGLAAHNEQFF.

This clone was observed many times. The read ends 3 residues early relative to the CDR3; the germline J gene fills the gap. This rearrangement joins TRBV12-3 or TRBV12-4 to TRBJ1-5; D remains ambiguous. The CDR3 is made up of 12 amino acids. Trimming left V 6 bases short and J 4 bases short, with 7 bases between. The CDR3 is CASSPPNQPQHF. The sequenced part of the CDR3 DNA is TGTGCCAGCAGCCCCCCAAATCAGCCC.

In this sample, this clone turned up many times. With the read ending 3 residues before the CDR3 end, the germline J gene is used to fill in that end. The rearrangement joins TRBV6-2 or TRBV6-3 to TRBJ1-5; the D is unclear. The V and J ends lost 4 bases and 0 bases respectively, with 16 bases between them. This CDR3 is built from 17 residues. The germline V gene encodes CDR1 MNHEY and CDR2 SVGEGT. The CDR3 sequence is CASSSHERVVSNQPQHF. The CDR3 DNA, read in part, is TGTGCCAGCAGTTCCCACGAACGGGTAGTTAGCAATCAGCCC.

This clone has ten or more counts. The read ends 3 residues shy of where the CDR3 ends; the end is completed using the germline J gene. This chain uses TRBV10-3 with TRBJ2-7, with 10 bases that match TRBD2. CDR1 and CDR2 (germline): ENHRY, SYGVKD. The V and J ends lost 7 bases and 4 bases, in that order; junction bases with no gene match: 7. The CDR3 extends over 14 amino acids. The CDR3 bases that were read are TGTGCCATCATGCCTAGCGGGAGTGGATACGAG. It is translated as CAIMPSGSGYE. The CDR3 reads in full as CAIMPSGSGYEQYF.

This clone has ten or more counts. Coverage ceases 3 residues before the CDR3 finishes, and the germline J gene fills in the end. The gene calls are TRBV5-1 and TRBJ2-7; 7 bases match TRBD2. Germline V CDR1 and CDR2: SGHRS, YFSETQ. The length of the CDR3 is 16 residues. The V gene end was trimmed by 2 bases and the J gene end by 2 bases; junction bases not matched to a gene: 10. The CDR3: CASSLLTQAGTYEQYF. The sequenced CDR3 bases are TGCGCCAGCAGCTTACTTACACAAGCGGGGACCTACGAG.

This clone was seen a handful of times. The missing CDR3 end, 3 residues past where the read stops, is filled in from the germline J gene. J is TRBJ1-2 and V is TRBV19; tentatively, D is TRBD1 (5 bases). Per the germline V gene, CDR1 is LNHDA and CDR2 is SQIVND (reference sequence). CDR3 length equals 14 residues. Partial CDR3 DNA: TGTGCCAGTAGTATTGGGACTTCTCCCAATGAC. It codes for CASSIGTSPND. The full CDR3 protein is CASSIGTSPNDYTF. Full variable domain (rest looked up from reference TRBV19 and TRBJ1-2): DGGITQSPKYLFRKEGQNVTLSCEQNLNHDAMYWYRQDPGQGLRLIYYSQIVNDFQKGDIAEGYSVSREKKESFPLTVTSAQKNPTAFYLCASSIGTSPNDYTFGSGTRLTVV.

This clone was picked up many times. The read stops 3 residues short of the end of the CDR3; the missing end is completed from the germline J gene. The rearrangement joins TRBV7-2 to TRBJ2-3; D not resolved. The CDR3 loop spans 13 amino acids. V gave up 3 bases and J gave up 3 bases, with 7 bases separating them. Germline V lookup: CDR1 SGHTA, CDR2 FQGNSA. The sequenced part of the CDR3 DNA is TGTGCCAGCAGCTTTTTCCCGACAGATACG. It encodes CASSFFPTDT. The whole CDR3 region reads CASSFFPTDTQYF. Together with reference TRBV7-2 and TRBJ2-3, the CDR3 gives the full variable domain: GAGVSQSPSNKVTEKGKDVELRCDPISGHTALYWYRQSLGQGLEFLIYFQGNSAPDKSGLPSDRFSAERTGGSVSTLTIQRTQQEDSAVYLCASSFFPTDTQYFGPGTRLTVL.

This clone was observed at least ten times. The CDR3 is cut off 3 residues early in the read; its end comes from the germline J gene. The rearrangement joins TRBV20-1 to TRBJ2-7, with a tentative D call TRBD2 (5 bases). The CDR3 has 12 amino acids. V was clipped by 3 bases and J by 0 bases, with 6 bases between them. Germline loops: CDR1 DFQATT, CDR2 SNEGSKA (reference sequence). The DNA read from the CDR3 is TGCAGTGCTAGGGACTTCTCCTACGAG. Protein sequence: CSARDFSYE. From start to end, the CDR3 is CSARDFSYEQYF.

This clone was observed many times. The CDR3 goes on 3 residues after the read ends, and that part is filled in from the germline J gene. This chain connects TRBV6-2 or TRBV6-3 to TRBJ2-3, with 7 bases identical to TRBD2. Germline values: CDR1 MNHEY, CDR2 SVGEGT. V dropped 5 bases and J dropped 1; count of bases not matched to a gene: 3. This CDR3 spans 14 amino acids. CDR3 DNA (partial): TGTGCCAGCAGTCGCGGGGGAGGCACAGATACG. This encodes CASSRGGGTDT. The whole CDR3 is CASSRGGGTDTQYF.

This clone was found many times. The read ends 3 residues early relative to the CDR3; the germline J gene fills the gap. The rearrangement uses TRBV6-2 or TRBV6-3 and TRBJ2-7; the D gene is possibly TRBD1 (6 bases). Germline V gene lookup returns CDR1 MNHEY and CDR2 SVGEGT. V lost 0 bases and J 3 bases, leaving 18 bases between the germline ends. The CDR3 has 17 residues. CDR3 loop: CASSYSDMDREFYEQYF. The CDR3 DNA, read in part, is TGTGCCAGCAGTTACTCCGACATGGACAGAGAGTTCTACGAG.

The sample holds many counts of this clone. The read comes to an end 3 residues before the CDR3 does, leaving the germline J gene to fill in the end. The genes are TRBV5-1 and TRBJ1-1; 8 positions agree with TRBD1. Germline CDR1 is SGHRS and CDR2 is YFSETQ. The CDR3 is 15 amino acids. V lost 4 bases to trimming and J lost 6 bases; unmatched junction nucleotides: 11. Partial CDR3 DNA: TGCGCCAGCAGCCGTTCAGGACAGGGTGGTCCTGAA. Translated: CASSRSGQGGPE. The CDR3 as a whole reads CASSRSGQGGPEAFF. Using reference TRBV5-1 and TRBJ1-1 for the parts outside the CDR3, the full variable domain is KAGVTQTPRYLIKTRGQQVTLSCSPISGHRSVSWYQQTPGQGLQFLFEYFSETQRNKGNFPGRFSGRQFSNSRSEMNVSTLELGDSALYLCASSRSGQGGPEAFFGQGTRLTVV.

This clone was seen at least ten times. The read is 3 residues too short to cover the CDR3 end, so that end is filled in from the germline J gene. V usage is TRBV29-1 and J usage is TRBJ2-7; 7 bases line up with TRBD1. The CDR3 runs 13 residues. Germline CDR1 SQVTM, CDR2 ANQGSEA. Losses at the gene ends were 8 bases for V and 6 bases for J; bases not matched to a gene: 13. Here the CDR3 reads CSLWDRETGEQYF. The CDR3 bases that were read are TGCAGCCTATGGGACAGAGAAACTGGCGAG.

Many counts were recorded for this clone. Sequencing ends 3 residues short of the CDR3 end; the germline J gene provides the rest. This chain uses TRBV5-1 with TRBJ2-2, with D perhaps TRBD2 (6 bases). V shed 3 bases and J shed 7 bases, with 10 bases lying between them. The CDR3 length is 13 residues. Germline V gene sequence: CDR1 SGHRS, CDR2 YFSETQ. The sequenced part of the CDR3 DNA is TGCGCCAGCAGCTCCAAGACTAGCGGGGAG. Its translation is CASSSKTSGE. From start to end, the CDR3 is CASSSKTSGELFF.

This clone was detected ten times or more. The read falls 3 residues short of the CDR3 end, and the missing part is taken from the germline J gene. The chain combines TRBV6-2 or TRBV6-3 with TRBJ2-7; tentative D call: TRBD1 (6 bases). Between the trimmed V and J ends, which lost 5 bases and 3 bases, there was a span of 11 bases. The CDR3 extends over 13 amino acids. Germline V CDR1 and CDR2: MNHEY, SVGEGT. CDR3 amino acids: CASSILRGYEQYF. The DNA read from the CDR3 is TGTGCCAGCAGTATCCTCAGGGGCTACGAG.

There are many counts of this clone. The sequenced fragment ends 3 residues before the CDR3 boundary, so the rest is inferred from the germline J gene. The V call is TRBV12-3 or TRBV12-4, the J call TRBJ2-7; 8 bases map to TRBD1. The ends lost 6 bases at V and 2 bases at J; junction bases unmatched: 12. The CDR3 is made up of 16 amino acids. CDR3 DNA (partial): TGTGCCAGCAGCTACGGGACAGGTCGAACACCCTACGAG. Amino acids: CASSYGTGRTPYE. The full CDR3 is CASSYGTGRTPYEQYF.

This clone was seen at least ten times. The read gets to within 3 residues of the CDR3 end, and the germline J gene fills in the rest. This CDR3 is also generated by other DNA sequences in the sample. The V call is TRBV7-3, the J call TRBJ1-1; no clear D. The CDR3 contains 13 residues. Trimming removed 2 bases at V and 2 bases at J, with 6 bases between. The germline V gene has CDR1 SGHTA and CDR2 FQGTGA. The CDR3 loop reads CASSLYSNTEAFF. CDR3 DNA, as far as it was read: TGTGCCAGCAGCTTATACAGCAACACTGAA. Combining the CDR3 with reference TRBV7-3 and TRBJ1-1 gives the whole variable domain GAGVSQTPSNKVTEKGKYVELRCDPISGHTALYWYRQSLGQGPEFLIYFQGTGAADDSGLPNDRFFAVRPEGSVSTLKIQRTERGDSAVYLCASSLYSNTEAFFGQGTRLTVV.

This clone was seen at least ten times. Compared with germline, one end of the junction differs, possibly owing to a read error. The observed sequence ends 3 residues before the CDR3 terminus, with the missing tail filled in from the germline J gene. The chain uses TRBV7-2 and TRBJ1-6; 7 nucleotides line up with TRBD1. CDR3 length: 15 amino acids. From germline, CDR1 is SGHTA and CDR2 FQGNSA. Partial CDR3 DNA: TGTGCCAGCAGCTCCCGGGACAGTGATAATTCATCC. Its protein is CASSSRDSDNSS. The full-length CDR3 reads as CASSSRDSDNSSLHF.

The sample holds many counts of this clone. The read terminates 3 residues ahead of where the CDR3 ends, so the germline J gene completes it. The chain is built from TRBV7-9 and TRBJ2-7; the D gene is possibly TRBD1 (6 bases). Germline-derived CDR1 and CDR2 are SEHNR and FQNEAQ (reference sequence). The CDR3 is 14 residues long. The V and J ends lost 5 bases and 0 bases respectively, with 11 bases between them. CDR3 DNA (partial): TGTGCCAGCAGCCCACGACAGGCCTCCTACGAG. Its translation is CASSPRQASYE. The full CDR3 protein is CASSPRQASYEQYF.